The source of this TCR beta chain is a study of blood T cell repertoires in COVID-19. Study details: Acute and convalescent COVID-19 specimens originated in the United States, Italy and Spain. T cells, B-cell-depleted T cells, or PBMCs provided the cDNA or gDNA that served as material.

The CDR3 runs to 14 residues. Trimming left V 2 bases short and J 0 bases short, with 7 bases between. CDR1 and CDR2 (germline): MNHEY, SVGEGT. Clones were sequenced by immunoSEQ multiplex PCR, and TCRdb holds only the in-frame ones, with some missing. The profile shows roughly 150,000 clones, more than 65% of them singletons. This chain uses TRBV6-2 or TRBV6-3 with TRBJ1-2, with a possible D match to TRBD1 (5 bases). The sequenced sample consisted of peripheral blood. This sequence was found in a woman aged 45 to 65 in a cohort sampled during active or convalescent COVID-19. The CDR3 sequence is CASSYRQTNYGYTF. The CDR3 nucleotides are TGTGCCAGCAGTTACAGACAGACTAACTATGGCTACACCTTC.